Only a few counts were recorded for the clone carrying this TCR beta chain. Its antigen remains unknown. Researchers report isolating at least 7 million PBMCs per sample. The data originate from a study of blood T cells in healthy people across ages. Study results and caveats: Investigators treated diversity estimates from one million T cells as underestimates.

With a J-beta primer mix and a sample-barcoded 5' primer, a second PCR ran 7 to 11 cycles. Each of the cDNA molecules was tagged by a template-switch adaptor with 12 random nucleotides. MiXCR was run by TCRdb on the 5' RACE reads, yielding one entry per CDR3 protein. The sample contains approximately 800,000 distinct CDR3 sequences, about 36% of which appear only once. The CDR3 extends over 16 amino acids. The germline V gene encodes CDR1 MGHDK and CDR2 SYGVNS. The ends lost 1 base at V and 3 bases at J; junction bases unmatched: 6. The origin of this receptor is a man in his late teens or twenties in good health. The chain links TRBV25-1 to TRBJ2-7; 10 bases align to TRBD2. The sample was blood. CDR3 protein: CASSEFDIAGGYEQYF. The DNA for the CDR3 is TGTGCCAGCAGTGAATTCGATATAGCGGGGGGCTACGAGCAGTACTTC.